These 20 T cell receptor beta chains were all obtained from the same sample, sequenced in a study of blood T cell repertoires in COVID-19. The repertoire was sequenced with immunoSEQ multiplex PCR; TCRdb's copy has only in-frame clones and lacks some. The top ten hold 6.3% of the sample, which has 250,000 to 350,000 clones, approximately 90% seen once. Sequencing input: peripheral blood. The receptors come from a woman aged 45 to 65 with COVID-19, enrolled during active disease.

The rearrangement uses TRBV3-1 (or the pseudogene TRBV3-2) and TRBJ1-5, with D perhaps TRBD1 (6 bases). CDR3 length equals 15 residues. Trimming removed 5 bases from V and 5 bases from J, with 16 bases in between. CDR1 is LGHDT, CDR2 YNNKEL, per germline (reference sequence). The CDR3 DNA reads TGTGCCAGCAGCGCACAGGGAGAGTTCGATCAGCCCCAGCATTTT. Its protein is CASSAQGEFDQPQHF.

The CDR3 DNA reads TGTGCCAGCAGCCCAGGGGCCTCGGGCACAGATACGCAGTATTTT. Protein product: CASSPGASGTDTQYF. The rearrangement joins TRBV11-3 to TRBJ2-3; possible D gene TRBD1, 6 bases. The germline gives CDR1 SGHNT, CDR2 YENEEA. Between the trimmed V and J ends, which lost 5 bases and 1 base, there was a span of 13 bases. The CDR3 contains 15 residues.

The CDR3 DNA reads as TGTGCCTGGAGTCGATTAGGGGGCGCGAAGTATGGCTACACCTTC. This codes for CAWSRLGGAKYGYTF. V usage is TRBV30 and J usage is TRBJ1-2, with 7 bases aligning to TRBD1. V lost 2 bases to trimming and J lost 5 bases; unmatched junction nucleotides: 11. Germline V gene data show CDR1 as GTSNPN and CDR2 as SVGIG (reference sequence). This CDR3 has 15 residues.

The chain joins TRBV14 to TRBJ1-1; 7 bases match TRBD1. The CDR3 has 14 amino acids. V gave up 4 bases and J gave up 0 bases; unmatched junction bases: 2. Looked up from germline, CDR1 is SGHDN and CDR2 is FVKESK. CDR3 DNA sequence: TGTGCCAGCAGCCTGACAGGGTTGAACACTGAAGCTTTCTTT. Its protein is CASSLTGLNTEAFF.

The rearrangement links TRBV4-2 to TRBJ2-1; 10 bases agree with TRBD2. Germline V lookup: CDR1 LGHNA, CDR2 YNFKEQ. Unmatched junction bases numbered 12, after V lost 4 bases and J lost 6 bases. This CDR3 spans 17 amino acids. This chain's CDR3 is CASSLPGLAGAPNEQFF. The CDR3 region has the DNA TGTGCCAGCAGCCTACCCGGGCTAGCGGGAGCCCCCAATGAGCAGTTCTTC.

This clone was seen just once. CDR3 bases: TGTGCCAGTAGTATATTCTCCCGGGGTTCCTACAATGAGCAGTTCTTC. Translating gives CASSIFSRGSYNEQFF. The chain uses TRBV19 and TRBJ2-1; possible D gene TRBD2, 5 bases. The CDR3 contains 16 residues. The ends were cut back, 2 bases at V and 1 base at J, with 12 bases in the middle. CDR1 and CDR2 (germline): LNHDA, SQIVND (reference sequence).

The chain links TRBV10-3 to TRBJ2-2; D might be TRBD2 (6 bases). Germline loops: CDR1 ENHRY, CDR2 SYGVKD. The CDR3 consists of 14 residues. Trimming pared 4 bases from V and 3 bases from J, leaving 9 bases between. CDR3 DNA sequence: TGTGCCATCAGTGGGAGGGGCGACACCGGGGAGCTGTTTTTT. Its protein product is CAISGRGDTGELFF.

The CDR3 loop reads CASSVVGGAPGAFF. DNA for the CDR3: TGTGCCAGCAGCGTAGTAGGGGGCGCCCCGGGAGCTTTCTTT. The chain joins TRBV9 to TRBJ1-1; 7 bases map to TRBD1. Germline V gives CDR1 SGDLS, CDR2 YYNGEE. The CDR3 runs to 14 residues. Unmatched junction bases numbered 9, after V lost 0 bases and J lost 10 bases. Based on the CDR3 plus reference TRBV9 and TRBJ1-1, the full variable domain is DSGVTQTPKHLITATGQRVTLRCSPRSGDLSVYWYQQSLDQGLQFLIQYYNGEERAKGNILERFSAQQFPDLHSELNLSSLELGDSALYFCASSVVGGAPGAFFGQGTRLTVV.

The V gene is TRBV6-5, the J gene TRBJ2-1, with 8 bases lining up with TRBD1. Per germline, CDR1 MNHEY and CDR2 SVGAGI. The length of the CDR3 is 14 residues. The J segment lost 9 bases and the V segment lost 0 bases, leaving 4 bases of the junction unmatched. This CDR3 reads CASSYSPGQVEQFF. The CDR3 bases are TGTGCCAGCAGTTACTCCCCGGGACAGGTTGAGCAGTTCTTC.

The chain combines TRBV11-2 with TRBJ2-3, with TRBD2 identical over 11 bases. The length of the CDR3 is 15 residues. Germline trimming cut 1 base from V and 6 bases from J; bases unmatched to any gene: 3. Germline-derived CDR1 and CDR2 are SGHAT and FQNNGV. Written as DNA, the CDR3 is TGTGCCAGCAGCTTAGTAGCGGGAGGGGGGGATACGCAGTATTTT. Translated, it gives CASSLVAGGGDTQYF.

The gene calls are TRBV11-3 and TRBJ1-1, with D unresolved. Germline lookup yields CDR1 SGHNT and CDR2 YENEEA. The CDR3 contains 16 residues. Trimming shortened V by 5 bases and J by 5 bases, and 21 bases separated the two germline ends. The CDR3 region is CASSIKYGRWSTEAFF. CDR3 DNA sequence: TGTGCCAGCAGCATCAAATACGGCAGGTGGTCGACTGAAGCTTTCTTT.

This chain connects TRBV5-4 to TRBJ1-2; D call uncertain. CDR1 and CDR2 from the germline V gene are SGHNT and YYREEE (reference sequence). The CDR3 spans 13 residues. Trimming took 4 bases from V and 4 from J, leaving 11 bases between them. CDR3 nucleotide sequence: TGTGCCAGCAGCAATGGAGGGAGCTATGGCTACACCTTC. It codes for CASSNGGSYGYTF.

As DNA, the CDR3 is TGTGCCACCAGCAAAGCGGGACTGGCCAACGTCCTGACTTTC. Translated: CATSKAGLANVLTF. The chain couples TRBV15 to TRBJ2-6; 7 bases line up with TRBD2. This CDR3 has 14 residues. CDR1 is LNHNV and CDR2 is YYDKDF in the germline V gene (reference sequence). Germline trimming cut 4 bases from V and 6 bases from J; bases unmatched to any gene: 3.

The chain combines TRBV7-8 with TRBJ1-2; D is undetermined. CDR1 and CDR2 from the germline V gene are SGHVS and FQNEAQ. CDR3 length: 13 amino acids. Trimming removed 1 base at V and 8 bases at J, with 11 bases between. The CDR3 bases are TGTGCCAGCAGCTTAGACGGCGGGCAGGGCTACACCTTC. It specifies CASSLDGGQGYTF.

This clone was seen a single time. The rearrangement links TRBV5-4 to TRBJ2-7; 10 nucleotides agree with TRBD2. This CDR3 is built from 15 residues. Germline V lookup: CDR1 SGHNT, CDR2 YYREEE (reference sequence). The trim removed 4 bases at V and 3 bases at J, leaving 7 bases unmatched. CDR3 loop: CASSATSGIFYEQYF. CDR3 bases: TGTGCCAGCAGCGCCACTAGCGGGATTTTCTACGAGCAGTACTTC.

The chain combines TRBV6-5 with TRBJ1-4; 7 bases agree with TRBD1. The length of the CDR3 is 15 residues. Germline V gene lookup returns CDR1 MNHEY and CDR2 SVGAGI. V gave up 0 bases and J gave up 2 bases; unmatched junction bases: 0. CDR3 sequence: CASSYSGQTNEKLFF. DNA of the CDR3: TGTGCCAGCAGTTACTCGGGACAGACTAATGAAAAACTGTTTTTT.

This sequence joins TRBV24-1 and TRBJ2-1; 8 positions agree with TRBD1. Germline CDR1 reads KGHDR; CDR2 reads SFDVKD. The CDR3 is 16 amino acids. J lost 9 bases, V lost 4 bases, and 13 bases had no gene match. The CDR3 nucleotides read TGTGCCACCAGTGACACGACAGGGGCAAACGTAGGTGAGCAGTTCTTC. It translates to CATSDTTGANVGEQFF.

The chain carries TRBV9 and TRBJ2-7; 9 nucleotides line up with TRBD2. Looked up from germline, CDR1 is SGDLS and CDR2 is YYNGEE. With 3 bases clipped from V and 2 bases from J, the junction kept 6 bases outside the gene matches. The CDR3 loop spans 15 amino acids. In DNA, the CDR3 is TGTGCCAGCAGCGCCGATATAGCGGGAGCCTACGAGCAGTACTTC. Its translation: CASSADIAGAYEQYF.

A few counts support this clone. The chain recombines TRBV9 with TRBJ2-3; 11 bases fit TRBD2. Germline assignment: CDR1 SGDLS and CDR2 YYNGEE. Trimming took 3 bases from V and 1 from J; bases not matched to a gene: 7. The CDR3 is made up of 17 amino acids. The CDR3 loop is CASSDPSGRPGTDTQYF. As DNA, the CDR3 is TGTGCCAGCAGCGACCCTAGCGGGAGGCCGGGCACAGATACGCAGTATTTT.

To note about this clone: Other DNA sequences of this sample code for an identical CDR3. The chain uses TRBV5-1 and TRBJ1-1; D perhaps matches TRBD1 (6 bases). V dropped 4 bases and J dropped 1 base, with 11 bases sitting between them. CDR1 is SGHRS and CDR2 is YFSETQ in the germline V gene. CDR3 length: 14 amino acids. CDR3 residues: CASSLLQGNTEAFF. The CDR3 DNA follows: TGCGCCAGCAGCCTACTACAGGGGAACACTGAAGCTTTCTTT.